This T cell receptor beta chain was sequenced for a study of identical twins. Findings and caveats of the study: In cord blood, abundant beta clonotypes had fewer insertions; memory showed no trend.

Via MiXCR, TCRdb re-called the 5' RACE reads, giving one row per CDR3 protein. The sample shows a few hundred thousand distinct CDR3 sequences, around a sixth of them seen only once. The table lists this clonotype with a few counts. Its antigen remains unidentified. All of the donors were Caucasians in good health. V shed 7 bases and J shed 0 bases, with 6 bases lying between them. The CDR3 covers 12 residues. The germline gives CDR1 SNHLY, CDR2 FYNNEI. Input material: naive T cells sorted from blood. The chain links TRBV2 to TRBJ2-5, with D perhaps matching TRBD1 or TRBD2 (5 bases each). This TCR was sampled from a man aged 45 to 65 in good health. CDR3 residues: CASMGDQETQYF. For the CDR3, the DNA is TGTGCCAGCATGGGGGACCAAGAGACCCAGTACTTC. Using reference TRBV2 and TRBJ2-5 for the parts outside the CDR3, the full variable domain is EPEVTQTPSHQVTQMGQEVILRCVPISNHLYFYWYRQILGQKVEFLVSFYNNEISEKSEIFDDQFSVERPDGSNFTLKIRSTKLEDSAMYFCASMGDQETQYFGPGTRLLVL.